This T cell receptor (beta chain) was documented in a study of blood T cell repertoires in COVID-19. Study in general: The United States, Italy and Spain provided the acute and convalescent COVID-19 samples.

Cohort allocation depended upon clinical history that participants reported. Exposed participants encountered a COVID-19 case during the 2 weeks preceding study entry. Assay: immunoSEQ multiplex PCR; the TCRdb copy retains only in-frame clones and omits some. This sample yields 250,000 or so clones, of which approximately 90% are seen a single time; 2.8% belongs to the top ten. The sample was PBMCs or T cells enriched from blood (not recorded which). This receptor was obtained from a man aged 40-49 years who had been exposed to COVID-19.

The CDR3 DNA is TGTGCCAGCAGGGGGGGGGTATTGGAAAAACTGTTTTTT. Protein product: CASRGGVLEKLFF. The rearrangement links TRBV28 to TRBJ1-4; D may be TRBD1 (5 bases). Germline lookup yields CDR1 MDHEN and CDR2 SYDVKM. The V gene lost 6 bases and the J gene lost 8 bases, with 13 bases spanning the gap. This CDR3 contains 13 residues.